The 22 T cell receptor beta chains reported below all come from one sample, sequenced in a study of T cells in Graves' hyperthyroidism and ophthalmopathy. There were TCR beta CDR3 regions amplified from RNA transcripts. The HTBI primer set served for first-round RT-PCR of the TCR CDR3. TCRdb called the multiplex PCR reads again in MiXCR, with one record for every CDR3 protein. The table shows a few hundred thousand distinct CDR3 sequences, with approximately 25% occurring only once. The sequenced material came from blood. Receptors originate from a man aged 45-65 years with Graves' hyperthyroidism.

This clonotype showed up just a few times. The chain carries TRBV6-1 and TRBJ1-5, with no clear D. CDR3 size: 13 residues. Between the trimmed V and J ends, which lost 3 bases and 4 bases, there was a span of 7 bases. Per germline, CDR1 MNHNS and CDR2 SASEGT. This CDR3 is CASSEAGNQPQHF. The CDR3 coding sequence is TGTGCCAGCAGTGAGGCGGGTAATCAGCCCCAGCATTTT.

This clonotype has just one count. The gene calls are TRBV5-1 and TRBJ1-1, with D unresolved. Between the trimmed V and J ends, which lost 4 bases and 1 base, there was a span of 11 bases. The germline gives CDR1 SGHRS, CDR2 YFSETQ. The CDR3 runs to 14 residues. As DNA, the CDR3 is TGCGCCAGCAGCCTGGAGTACGGGAACACTGAAGCTTTCTTT. Translated, it gives CASSLEYGNTEAFF.

As regards this clonotype: An end of the junction does not agree with germline; a read error may underlie this. The genes are TRBV5-1 and TRBJ1-1, with TRBD1 identical over 9 bases. The CDR3 has 16 residues. The V gene's germline CDR1 is SGHRS and CDR2 YFSETQ. CDR3 region: CASYQRTGEVFAETFF. In nucleotides, the CDR3 is TGCGCCAGCTACCAAAGGACAGGGGAGGTGTTTGCTGAAACTTTCTTT.

This clonotype has a single count. The chain is built from TRBV27 and TRBJ1-5; TRBD1 agrees at 10 bases. Unmatched junction bases numbered 9, after V lost 7 bases and J lost 3 bases. The CDR3 is 16 amino acids. Per germline, CDR1 MNHEY and CDR2 SMNVEV (reference sequence). The CDR3 loop is CASKGVTGGFNQPQHF. CDR3 nucleotides: TGTGCCAGCAAGGGGGTGACAGGGGGCTTCAATCAGCCCCAGCATTTT.

This chain uses TRBV14 with TRBJ2-1; 8 positions agree with TRBD2. CDR1 SGHDN and CDR2 FVKESK come from the germline V gene. J lost 6 bases, V lost 4 bases, and 5 bases had no gene match. This CDR3 is 14 amino acids long. CDR3 nucleotides: TGTGCCAGCAGCCTTGGGACTAGATTCAATGAGCAGTTCTTC. This translates into CASSLGTRFNEQFF.

A note on this clonotype: One end of the junction is discordant with germline, which a read error may explain. The chain recombines TRBV12-3 or TRBV12-4 with TRBJ2-5, with a weak D call TRBD1 (6 bases). The CDR3 is 13 amino acids. CDR3 amino acids: CASSPGLGQTQHF. CDR3 in DNA: TGTGCCAGCAGTCCCGGACTTGGACAGACCCAGCACTTC.

The J gene is TRBJ2-7, the V gene TRBV27, with 7 bases fitting TRBD2. Trimming cost V 8 bases and J 1 base; bases outside gene matches: 8. Germline V gene data show CDR1 as MNHEY and CDR2 as SMNVEV (reference sequence). The CDR3 has 14 residues. CDR3 nucleotide sequence: TGTGCCAGCCGCCGAGCGGGGATTTCCTACGAGCAGTACTTC. Protein: CASRRAGISYEQYF.

A note on this clonotype: A much larger clone lies a single base off, so this may be a read error. The V call is TRBV11-1, the J call TRBJ2-1; D is unresolved. The CDR3 length is 13 residues. The germline CDR1 and CDR2 sequences are SGHAT and FQDESV (reference sequence). The CDR3: CASSLLGYNERFF. The CDR3 DNA reads as TGTGCCAGCAGCTTACTGGGCTACAATGAGCGGTTCTTC.

This clonotype was recorded many times. This chain joins TRBV11-1 and TRBJ2-3, with D uncertain. Trimming removed 5 bases at V and 0 bases at J, with 12 bases between. In germline, CDR1 is SGHAT, CDR2 FQDESV (reference sequence). The length of the CDR3 is 15 residues. The DNA of the CDR3 is TGTGCCAGCAGCCTGAGACTGCGTAGCACAGATACGCAGTATTTT. It encodes CASSLRLRSTDTQYF.

The rearrangement joins TRBV12-5 to TRBJ1-2; D remains ambiguous. This CDR3 has 13 residues. Germline V lookup: CDR1 LGHNT, CDR2 FRNRAP. V gave up 5 bases and J gave up 8 bases, with 15 bases separating them. This CDR3 reads CASGALGSRGYTF. As DNA, the CDR3 is TGTGCTAGTGGTGCTCTGGGGTCCCGGGGCTACACCTTC. The full variable domain, with the rest looked up from reference TRBV12-5 and TRBJ1-2, is DARVTQTPRHKVTEMGQEVTMRCQPILGHNTVFWYRQTMMQGLELLAYFRNRAPLDDSGMPKDRFSAEMPDATLATLKIQPSEPRDSAVYFCASGALGSRGYTFGSGTRLTVV.

This clonotype was picked up many times. The chain carries TRBV7-3 and TRBJ2-5; D not resolved. Germline V gene lookup returns CDR1 SGHTA and CDR2 FQGTGA. The V end lost 1 base, the J end lost 5 bases, and 11 bases lay between the germline ends. The CDR3 loop spans 14 amino acids. The CDR3 spells CASSLNPAEETQYF. CDR3 in DNA: TGTGCCAGCAGCTTAAATCCAGCTGAGGAGACCCAGTACTTC.

This clonotype came up many times. The chain combines TRBV7-2 with TRBJ2-7; D unresolved. The CDR3 contains 15 residues. V gave up 4 bases and J gave up 2 bases, with 15 bases separating them. CDR1 is SGHTA and CDR2 is FQGNSA in the germline V gene. The CDR3 is CASSSLSPTPYEQYF. CDR3 bases: TGTGCCAGCAGCTCCTTGTCACCGACTCCCTACGAGCAGTACTTC. Full variable domain (missing parts from reference TRBV7-2 and TRBJ2-7): GAGVSQSPSNKVTEKGKDVELRCDPISGHTALYWYRQSLGQGLEFLIYFQGNSAPDKSGLPSDRFSAERTGGSVSTLTIQRTQQEDSAVYLCASSSLSPTPYEQYFGPGTRLTVT.

This clonotype has ten or more counts. The J gene is TRBJ2-3, the V gene TRBV11-3; D is unresolved. V shed 0 bases and J shed 0 bases, with 7 bases lying between them. The CDR3 sequence is 15 residues long. In germline, CDR1 is SGHNT, CDR2 YENEEA. Written as DNA, the CDR3 is TGTGCCAGCAGCTTAGATTCCCGTAGCACAGATACGCAGTATTTT. It yields the protein CASSLDSRSTDTQYF.

This rearrangement joins TRBV5-1 to TRBJ1-6; D remains ambiguous. Germline loops: CDR1 SGHRS, CDR2 YFSETQ. The CDR3 extends over 16 amino acids. Trimming removed 0 bases from V and 5 bases from J, with 12 bases in between. The CDR3 loop reads CASSLAGPPDNSPLHF. CDR3 nucleotide sequence: TGCGCCAGCAGCTTGGCCGGCCCACCAGATAATTCACCCCTCCACTTT.

The chain employs TRBV7-2 and TRBJ2-2; 12 nucleotides align to TRBD2. The junction had 16 bases not matched to a gene; V was cut back by 3 bases and J by 8 bases. Per the germline V gene, CDR1 is SGHTA and CDR2 is FQGNSA. This CDR3 region has 19 residues. This CDR3 is CASSLPLFLAGGLSGELFF. Here the CDR3 DNA reads TGTGCCAGCAGCTTGCCCCTTTTCCTAGCGGGAGGGCTATCTGGGGAGCTGTTTTTT. Full variable domain (outside the CDR3, taken from reference TRBV7-2 and TRBJ2-2): GAGVSQSPSNKVTEKGKDVELRCDPISGHTALYWYRQSLGQGLEFLIYFQGNSAPDKSGLPSDRFSAERTGGSVSTLTIQRTQQEDSAVYLCASSLPLFLAGGLSGELFFGEGSRLTVL.

This clonotype occurred many times. This chain uses TRBV2 with TRBJ2-1; 8 bases are a match to TRBD1. The CDR3 extends over 17 amino acids. Germline loops: CDR1 SNHLY, CDR2 FYNNEI. Trimming removed 4 bases from V and 4 bases from J; junction bases left unmatched: 12. CDR3 protein: CASSGTLDRGLYNEQFF. For the CDR3, the DNA is TGTGCCAGCAGTGGGACCCTAGACAGGGGCCTATACAATGAGCAGTTCTTC. Using reference TRBV2 and TRBJ2-1 for the parts outside the CDR3, the full variable domain is EPEVTQTPSHQVTQMGQEVILRCVPISNHLYFYWYRQILGQKVEFLVSFYNNEISEKSEIFDDQFSVERPDGSNFTLKIRSTKLEDSAMYFCASSGTLDRGLYNEQFFGPGTRLTVL.

This chain links TRBV18 with TRBJ1-1; D is ambiguous. V lost 2 bases and J 11 bases, leaving 12 bases between the germline ends. Germline CDR1 and CDR2: KGHSH and LQKENI. The CDR3 spans 12 residues. The CDR3 region has the DNA TGTGCCAGCTCACCAACGGAGTCGGAGGCTTTCTTT. Translating it yields CASSPTESEAFF.

This clonotype was counted a few times. This chain uses TRBV2 with TRBJ2-2; perhaps TRBD2 as D (7 bases). Trimming pared 8 bases from V and 2 bases from J, leaving 12 bases between. CDR3 size: 14 residues. Germline CDR1 SNHLY, CDR2 FYNNEI. As DNA, the CDR3 is TGTGCCAGCCAACGGGGGGCTAACACCGGGGAGCTGTTTTTT. This sequence encodes CASQRGANTGELFF.

This clonotype was found many times. This chain links TRBV7-3 with TRBJ2-5; D is perhaps TRBD1 (5 bases). The CDR3 extends over 14 amino acids. The V gene's germline CDR1 is SGHTA and CDR2 FQGTGA. V was clipped by 1 base and J by 5 bases, with 11 bases between them. The CDR3 sequence: CASSLRGPGETQYF. The CDR3 nucleotides are TGTGCCAGCAGCTTAAGGGGCCCCGGGGAGACCCAGTACTTC. Together with reference TRBV7-3 and TRBJ2-5, the CDR3 gives the full variable domain: GAGVSQTPSNKVTEKGKYVELRCDPISGHTALYWYRQSLGQGPEFLIYFQGTGAADDSGLPNDRFFAVRPEGSVSTLKIQRTERGDSAVYLCASSLRGPGETQYFGPGTRLLVL.

This clonotype has at least ten counts. The chain combines TRBV18 with TRBJ2-3; the D gene could be TRBD1 or TRBD2 (5 bases each). Per germline, CDR1 KGHSH and CDR2 LQKENI. Trimming shortened V by 0 bases and J by 10 bases, and 11 bases separated the two germline ends. This CDR3 spans 13 amino acids. CDR3 sequence: CASSPPDLGAQYF. Written as DNA, the CDR3 is TGTGCCAGCTCACCACCGGACCTGGGGGCGCAGTATTTT.

This clonotype was recorded only once. The V call is TRBV13, the J call TRBJ1-2; D gene unclear. V dropped 0 bases and J dropped 4 bases, with 12 bases sitting between them. The germline CDR1 and CDR2 sequences are PRHDT and FYEKMQ (reference sequence). The CDR3 length is 15 residues. CDR3 in DNA: TGTGCCAGCAGCTTAGGCACCGCCTATGCCTATGGCTACACCTTC. This translates into CASSLGTAYAYGYTF.

The sample holds many counts of this clonotype. The gene calls are TRBV7-3 and TRBJ2-3, with TRBD2 matching over 8 bases. The CDR3 totals 14 residues. With V trimmed by 6 bases and J by 6 bases, 8 bases remained unmatched. Germline-derived CDR1 and CDR2 are SGHTA and FQGTGA. The DNA for the CDR3 is TGTGCCAGCAGTCTCTCGGGGGGGTCGGATACGCAGTATTTT. Protein sequence: CASSLSGGSDTQYF.